This T cell receptor beta chain was observed in a study of vaccination and CD4 T cells after COVID-19. Overall study: Control cultures, each given a CEFX pool, an HIV-1 Nef pool, or no peptide, were included.

V lost 2 bases and J lost 2; bases outside the gene matches: 2. Germline V CDR1 and CDR2: MNHEY, SVGAGI. This CDR3 is built from 14 residues. Described treatment: approximately 9-day PBMC culture with coronavirus spike peptide pools or control peptides (ViraFEST assay). Sequenced with the Oncomine TCR Beta short-read assay was DNA taken from cultured CD4+ T cells. TCRdb redid the calling of the PCR reads with MiXCR, one entry per CDR3 protein. The repertoire includes around 10,000 distinct CDR3 sequences, around 60% of them detected once, and around 21% sits in the top ten. In regard to this clonotype: Its antigen is unidentified.

The TCR sequence derives from a human donor who had recovered from COVID-19. Sequenced: CD4+ T cells from blood, cultured in vitro. This chain links TRBV6-5 with TRBJ2-7; 8 nucleotides agree with TRBD1. CDR3 loop: CASSYGRGPYEQYF. CDR3 DNA: TGTGCCAGCAGTTACGGCAGGGGGCCCTACGAGCAGTACTTC.